This T cell receptor (beta chain) was found in a study of radiotherapy plus CTLA-4 blockade in lung cancer (dated by TCRdb to the late 2010s). Concerning the study at large: Among enrolled patients, approximately 18% had an objective response and approximately 30% reached disease control.

Library method: the immunoSEQ multiplex PCR assay. In its TCRdb copy, this immuneACCESS table keeps in-frame sequences only and misses some clones. Where compared with another copy, unresolved V genes explain less than half of these, and the others have no known cause. Here the sample has fewer than 100,000 clones; less than 85% occur a single time. The top ten clones comprise approximately 0.81% of the sample. Broad study findings and their caveats: Increased serum interferon-beta after radiation, together with early dynamic changes in blood T cell clones, were reported to be the strongest predictors of response. After treatment with radiotherapy and ipilimumab, TCR clones that originated in tumors expanded in peripheral blood.

The CDR3 covers 15 residues, taking in both the cysteine and the phenylalanine. This entry keeps only the CDR3 DNA: 45 bases, framed from base 1. V is clipped by 2 bases and J by 7 bases, and the sequence between their germline boundaries is 17 bases long. CDR1 and CDR2 were assigned from the germline V gene (reference sequence) as GTSNPN and SVGIG. Focal radiation therapy combined with CTLA-4 blockade (ipilimumab) was tested in patients with chemo-refractory metastatic non-small-cell lung cancer. Comments on this clone: Its antigen remains undetermined. Base-call qualities are not available, and no considerably larger clone is one nucleotide away.

The sequence joins TRBV30 to TRBJ1-4; TRBD1 is a possible D gene, resting on 6 matching bases. This receptor was identified in a human donor with non-small cell lung cancer who had stable disease on radiotherapy plus ipilimumab. The sample here was peripheral blood, taken from a patient treated with radiotherapy plus ipilimumab. This receptor has the CDR3 CAWSSGQGTGEKLFF. The DNA sequence is TGTGCCTGGAGTTCCGGCCAGGGGACGGGTGAAAAACTGTTTTTT. With the portions outside the CDR3 filled from the reference TRBV30 and TRBJ1-4 genes, the complete variable region becomes SQTIHQWPATLVQPVGSPLSLECTVEGTSNPNLYWYRQAAGRGLQLLFYSVGIGQISSEVPQNLSASRPQDRQFILSSKKLLLSDSGFYLCAWSSGQGTGEKLFFGSGTQLSVL.